These 19 T cell receptor beta chains originate from one sample sequenced in a study of T-cell memory formation after mild COVID-19. From the 5' RACE reads, TCRdb called clonotypes with MiXCR, one entry per CDR3 protein. The sample includes around 250,000 distinct CDR3 sequences, over 15% seen only once; the top ten take more than 20%. The sequenced material came from PBMCs or a T cell subset sorted from them (not recorded which). These receptors were taken from a man aged 18-30 years who had mild COVID-19 (a few samples of this study predate the infection). Cell type and time point are not known.

This clonotype was observed a few times. This rearrangement joins TRBV12-3 or TRBV12-4 to TRBJ1-4, with D possibly matching TRBD1 (6 bases). Trimming shortened V by 5 bases and J by 0 bases, and 19 bases separated the two germline ends. The CDR3 spans 18 residues. The CDR3 region is CASSTRQDLYATNEKLFF. The CDR3 nucleotides are TGTGCCAGCAGTACAAGACAGGATCTCTATGCAACTAATGAAAAACTGTTTTTT.

This clonotype was counted a few times. This chain joins TRBV30 and TRBJ1-1; 8 bases line up with TRBD1. Losses at the gene ends were 1 base for V and 8 bases for J; bases not matched to a gene: 3. This CDR3 is built from 12 residues. From germline, CDR1 is GTSNPN and CDR2 SVGIG (reference sequence). As DNA, the CDR3 is TGTGCCTGGAGTGGACAGGGGCGGGAAGCTTTCTTT. Its protein is CAWSGQGREAFF.

The V gene is TRBV4-3, the J gene TRBJ2-2; D is perhaps TRBD1 (6 bases). The CDR3 sequence is 15 residues long. V was clipped by 3 bases and J by 3 bases, with 11 bases between them. The germline V gene has CDR1 LGHNA and CDR2 YSLEER. CDR3 loop: CASSQTGQYTGELFF. CDR3 coding DNA: TGCGCCAGCAGCCAGACCGGACAGTACACCGGGGAGCTGTTTTTT.

This chain joins TRBV7-9 and TRBJ2-3; 7 positions agree with TRBD1. Germline CDR1 is SEHNR and CDR2 is FQNEAQ (reference sequence). The CDR3 totals 15 residues. After removal of 4 bases from V and 1 base from J, the junction contained 5 bases not matched to a gene. The CDR3 loop reads CASSSTGRGTDTQYF. The CDR3 coding sequence is TGTGCCAGCAGCTCGACAGGGCGAGGCACAGATACGCAGTATTTT.

The table lists this clonotype with a few counts. The chain couples TRBV30 to TRBJ2-3; D gene unclear. Germline V lookup: CDR1 GTSNPN, CDR2 SVGIG (reference sequence). The CDR3 sequence is 13 residues long. V lost 2 bases and J 4 bases, leaving 10 bases between the germline ends. In DNA, the CDR3 is TGTGCCTGGAGTTCACGACGCGCAGATACGCAGTATTTT. It yields the protein CAWSSRRADTQYF.

This clonotype has a handful of counts. The chain carries TRBV7-2 and TRBJ1-6, with D hard to call. Trimming shortened V by 0 bases and J by 6 bases, and 6 bases separated the two germline ends. Germline V gene data show CDR1 as SGHTA and CDR2 as FQGNSA. The CDR3 contains 14 residues. DNA for the CDR3: TGTGCCAGCAGCTTAGCCGCGCCTAATTCACCCCTCCACTTT. Its translation is CASSLAAPNSPLHF.

This clonotype turned up a few times. The rearrangement links TRBV5-1 to TRBJ2-7, with TRBD2 as a possible D gene (6 bases). This CDR3 has 13 residues. Germline loops: CDR1 SGHRS, CDR2 YFSETQ. Trimming shortened V by 2 bases and J by 3 bases, and 9 bases separated the two germline ends. CDR3: CASSFTGDYEQYF. As DNA, the CDR3 is TGCGCCAGCAGCTTCACGGGAGACTACGAGCAGTACTTC.

The CDR3 region is CAISGAGGLETQYF. Written as DNA, the CDR3 is TGTGCCATCAGTGGAGCGGGGGGGCTGGAGACCCAGTACTTC. This chain connects TRBV10-3 to TRBJ2-5, with 10 positions matching TRBD2. The germline V gene has CDR1 ENHRY and CDR2 SYGVKD. The V segment lost 4 bases and the J segment 5 bases; nucleotides outside the gene matches: 4. This CDR3 has 14 amino acids.

V and J are TRBV28 and TRBJ1-5, with D perhaps matching TRBD1 (5 bases). This CDR3 is built from 14 residues. The V and J ends lost 8 bases and 7 bases respectively, with 18 bases between them. Germline lookup yields CDR1 MDHEN and CDR2 SYDVKM. CDR3 loop: CASDDPGRRQPQHF. DNA for the CDR3: TGTGCCAGCGACGATCCAGGGAGGAGACAGCCCCAGCATTTT.

The sample holds a few counts of this clonotype. The rearrangement links TRBV6-1 to TRBJ2-1; the match to TRBD1 covers 8 bases. There are 11 residues in the CDR3. Germline trimming cut 1 base from V and 15 bases from J; bases unmatched to any gene: 2. Germline V gene lookup returns CDR1 MNHNS and CDR2 SASEGT. CDR3 region: CASSEGTGRFF. In DNA form, the CDR3 reads TGTGCCAGCAGTGAAGGGACAGGGAGGTTCTTC.

This clonotype was recorded a few times. The chain recombines TRBV7-9 with TRBJ1-5; TRBD1 matches at 8 bases. Germline V gene lookup returns CDR1 SEHNR and CDR2 FQNEAQ (reference sequence). Unmatched junction bases numbered 7, after V lost 5 bases and J lost 1 base. This CDR3 spans 16 amino acids. CDR3 residues: CASSQTGEGSNQPQHF. CDR3 bases: TGTGCCAGCAGCCAGACAGGGGAAGGAAGCAATCAGCCCCAGCATTTT.

The gene calls are TRBV4-1 and TRBJ2-3; 7 positions agree with TRBD1. The CDR3 consists of 17 residues. The junction had 8 bases not matched to a gene; V was cut back by 0 bases and J by 2 bases. Germline values: CDR1 MGHRA, CDR2 YSYEKL. The CDR3 spells CASSQDRDSPLTDTQYF. DNA of the CDR3: TGCGCCAGCAGCCAAGACCGGGACAGCCCGCTCACAGATACGCAGTATTTT.

This clonotype came up many times. The gene calls are TRBV7-3 and TRBJ2-1, with 8 positions matching TRBD2. The V gene end was trimmed by 0 bases and the J gene end by 9 bases; junction bases not matched to a gene: 4. This CDR3 contains 14 residues. Germline V gives CDR1 SGHTA, CDR2 FQGTGA. CDR3 loop: CASSLTSGGGEQFF. CDR3 in DNA: TGTGCCAGCAGCTTAACCAGCGGGGGAGGTGAGCAGTTCTTC.

The rearrangement joins TRBV6-2 or TRBV6-3 to TRBJ2-1; TRBD2 matches 10 bases. The length of the CDR3 is 16 residues. Germline values: CDR1 MNHEY, CDR2 SVGEGT. Germline trimming cut 4 bases from V and 4 bases from J; bases unmatched to any gene: 7. CDR3 protein: CASSSTLSGRYNEQFF. The CDR3 DNA reads TGTGCCAGCAGTTCCACCCTTAGCGGGAGGTACAATGAGCAGTTCTTC.

This clonotype was counted between two and nine times. The chain links TRBV19 to TRBJ2-7; D may correspond to TRBD1 or TRBD2 (5 bases each). The CDR3 consists of 14 residues. Trimming took off 5 bases at V and 1 base at J, with 12 bases between the two ends. Germline loops: CDR1 LNHDA, CDR2 SQIVND (reference sequence). The CDR3 loop is CASSPGARSYEQYF. Written as DNA, the CDR3 is TGTGCCAGTAGTCCCGGGGCCCGGTCCTACGAGCAGTACTTC. The full variable domain, its missing parts supplied by reference TRBV19 and TRBJ2-7, is DGGITQSPKYLFRKEGQNVTLSCEQNLNHDAMYWYRQDPGQGLRLIYYSQIVNDFQKGDIAEGYSVSREKKESFPLTVTSAQKNPTAFYLCASSPGARSYEQYFGPGTRLTVT.

The gene calls are TRBV19 and TRBJ2-5, with 10 bases fitting TRBD1. Germline values: CDR1 LNHDA, CDR2 SQIVND (reference sequence). V was clipped by 8 bases and J by 3 bases; unmatched bases: 12. CDR3 length: 16 residues. DNA of the CDR3: TGTGCCAGTGGAGGCCGGACCGGGACAGGGGAAGAGACCCAGTACTTC. It specifies CASGGRTGTGEETQYF.

In its sample, this clonotype was seen a few times. The gene calls are TRBV5-1 and TRBJ2-2, with 10 bases aligning to TRBD2. The V gene end was trimmed by 1 base and the J gene end by 0 bases; junction bases not matched to a gene: 12. CDR1 SGHRS and CDR2 YFSETQ come from the germline V gene. The CDR3 sequence is 20 residues long. Here the CDR3 DNA reads TGCGCCAGCAGCTTGCACGGACCTAGCGGGGGTGTCACGAACACCGGGGAGCTGTTTTTT. It yields the protein CASSLHGPSGGVTNTGELFF.

The chain combines TRBV7-9 with TRBJ1-4; D call uncertain. CDR3 size: 14 residues. The germline V gene has CDR1 SEHNR and CDR2 FQNEAQ (reference sequence). V was clipped by 5 bases and J by 8 bases, with 15 bases between them. CDR3 protein: CASSPARVGEKLFF. The CDR3 DNA is TGTGCCAGCAGCCCGGCCCGGGTCGGAGAAAAACTGTTTTTT.

This clonotype was seen only a few times. The gene calls are TRBV2 and TRBJ2-7, with 8 bases lining up with TRBD2. The CDR3 totals 15 residues. Germline V lookup: CDR1 SNHLY, CDR2 FYNNEI. After removal of 6 bases from V and 2 bases from J, the junction contained 9 bases not matched to a gene. CDR3 residues: CASRAAGTSPYEQYV. CDR3 DNA sequence: TGTGCCAGCAGAGCAGCCGGGACTAGTCCCTACGAGCAGTACGTC.